This TCR beta chain comes out of a study of blood T cell repertoires in COVID-19. Under the authors' procedure: For nucleated cells, counts were estimated from reference gene primer amplification. Libraries were prepared by immunoSEQ multiplex PCR; TCRdb keeps only in-frame clonotypes and omits some of them. The V and J calls and clone size were taken over from that table, and D and trimming were inferred from the DNA. The data contain some 260,000 clones, roughly 87% of them singletons. In germline, CDR1 is SGHRS, CDR2 YFSETQ. This CDR3 region has 19 residues. The germline V and J ends were trimmed by 5 bases and 8 bases, with 32 bases remaining between them.

The V and J genes are TRBV5-1 and TRBJ2-1; either TRBD1 or TRBD2 may fit D (9 bases each). Sequenced sample: peripheral blood. The receptor comes from a woman in her 30s with acute or convalescent COVID-19. The CDR3 reads CASSGQGFIAREGRDEQFF. As DNA, the CDR3 is TGCGCCAGCAGTGGACAGGGGTTTATCGCGCGGGAGGGTCGAGATGAGCAGTTCTTC.